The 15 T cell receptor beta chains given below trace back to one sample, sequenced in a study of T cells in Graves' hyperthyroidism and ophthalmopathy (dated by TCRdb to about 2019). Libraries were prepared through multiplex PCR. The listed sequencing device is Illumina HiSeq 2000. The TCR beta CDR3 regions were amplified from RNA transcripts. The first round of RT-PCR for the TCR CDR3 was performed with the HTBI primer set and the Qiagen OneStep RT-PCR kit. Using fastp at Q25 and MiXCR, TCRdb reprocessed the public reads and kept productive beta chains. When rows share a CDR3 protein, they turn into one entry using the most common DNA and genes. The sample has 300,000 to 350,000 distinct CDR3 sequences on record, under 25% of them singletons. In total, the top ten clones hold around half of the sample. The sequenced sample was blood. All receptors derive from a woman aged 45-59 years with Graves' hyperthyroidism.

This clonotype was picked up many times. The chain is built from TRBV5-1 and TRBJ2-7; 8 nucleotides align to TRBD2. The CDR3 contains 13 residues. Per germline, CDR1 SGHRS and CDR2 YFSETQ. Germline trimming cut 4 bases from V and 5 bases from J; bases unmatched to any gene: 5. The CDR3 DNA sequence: TGCGCCAGCAGCCTGGGACTAGATAACGAGCAGTACTTC. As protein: CASSLGLDNEQYF.

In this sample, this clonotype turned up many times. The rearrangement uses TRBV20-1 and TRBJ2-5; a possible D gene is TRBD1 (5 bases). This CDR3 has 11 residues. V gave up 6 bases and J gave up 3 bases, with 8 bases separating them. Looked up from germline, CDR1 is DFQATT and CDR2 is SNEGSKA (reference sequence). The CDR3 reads CSASREETQYF. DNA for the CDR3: TGCAGTGCGAGCAGGGAAGAGACCCAGTACTTC.

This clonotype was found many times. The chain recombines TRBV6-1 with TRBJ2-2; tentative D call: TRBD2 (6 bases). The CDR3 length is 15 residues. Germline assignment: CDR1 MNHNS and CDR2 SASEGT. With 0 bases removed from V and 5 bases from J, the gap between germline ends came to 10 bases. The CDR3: CASSEAFGGTGELFF. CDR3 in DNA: TGTGCCAGCAGTGAAGCGTTTGGAGGGACCGGGGAGCTGTTTTTT.

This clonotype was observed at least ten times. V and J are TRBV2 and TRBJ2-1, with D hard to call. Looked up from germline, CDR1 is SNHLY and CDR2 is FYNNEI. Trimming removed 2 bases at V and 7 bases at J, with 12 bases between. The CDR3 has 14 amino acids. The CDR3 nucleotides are TGTGCCAGCAGTGAACCCGTCACTGGGAATGAGCAGTTCTTC. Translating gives CASSEPVTGNEQFF.

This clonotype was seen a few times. CDR3 bases: TGTGCCAGCAGCGTAGTTGGACAGGGGGCGGATGGCTACACCTTC. Protein: CASSVVGQGADGYTF. V usage is TRBV9 and J usage is TRBJ1-2; 11 bases align to TRBD1. Trimming cost V 0 bases and J 6 bases; bases outside gene matches: 4. The length of the CDR3 is 15 residues. Germline values: CDR1 SGDLS, CDR2 YYNGEE. The full variable domain, completed using reference TRBV9 and TRBJ1-2, is DSGVTQTPKHLITATGQRVTLRCSPRSGDLSVYWYQQSLDQGLQFLIQYYNGEERAKGNILERFSAQQFPDLHSELNLSSLELGDSALYFCASSVVGQGADGYTFGSGTRLTVV.

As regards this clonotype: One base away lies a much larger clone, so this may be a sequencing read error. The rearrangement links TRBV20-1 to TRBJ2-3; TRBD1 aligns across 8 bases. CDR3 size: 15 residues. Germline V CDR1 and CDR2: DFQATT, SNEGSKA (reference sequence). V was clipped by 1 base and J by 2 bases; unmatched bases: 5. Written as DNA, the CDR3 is TGCAGTGCTAGAGGGCCGGGACAGGACACAGATACGCAGTATTTT. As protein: CSARGPGQDTDTQYF.

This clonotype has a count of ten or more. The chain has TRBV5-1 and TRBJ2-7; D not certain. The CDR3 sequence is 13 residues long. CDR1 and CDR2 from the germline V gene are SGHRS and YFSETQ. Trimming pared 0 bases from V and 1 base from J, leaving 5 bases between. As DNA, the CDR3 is TGCGCCAGCAGCTTGGTCGGGTCCTACGAGCAGTACTTC. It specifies CASSLVGSYEQYF.

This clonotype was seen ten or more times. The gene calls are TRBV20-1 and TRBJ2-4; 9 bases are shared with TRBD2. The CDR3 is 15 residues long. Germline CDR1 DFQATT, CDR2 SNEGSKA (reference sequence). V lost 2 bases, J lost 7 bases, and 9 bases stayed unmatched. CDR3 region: CSARRREGLGNIQYF. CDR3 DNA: TGCAGTGCTAGAAGGCGGGAGGGCCTGGGGAACATTCAGTACTTC.

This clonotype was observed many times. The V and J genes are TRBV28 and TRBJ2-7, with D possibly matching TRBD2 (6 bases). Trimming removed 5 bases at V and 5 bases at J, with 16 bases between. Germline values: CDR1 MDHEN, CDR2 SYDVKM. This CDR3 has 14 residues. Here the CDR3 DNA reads TGTGCCAGCAGTCCCGCCGTGACGGGAGACGAGCAGTACTTC. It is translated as CASSPAVTGDEQYF.

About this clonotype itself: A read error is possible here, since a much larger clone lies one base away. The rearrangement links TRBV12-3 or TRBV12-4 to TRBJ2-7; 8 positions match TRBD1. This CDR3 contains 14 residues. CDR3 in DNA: TGTGCCAGCAGTTTAGCAGACAGGGGTTACGGGCAGTACTTC. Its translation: CASSLADRGYGQYF.

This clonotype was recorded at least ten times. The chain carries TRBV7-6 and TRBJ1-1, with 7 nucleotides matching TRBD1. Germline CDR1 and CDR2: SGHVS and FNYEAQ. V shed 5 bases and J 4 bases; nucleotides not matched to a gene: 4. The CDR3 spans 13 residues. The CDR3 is CASSLQGSTEAFF. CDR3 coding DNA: TGTGCCAGCAGCCTACAGGGGAGCACTGAAGCTTTCTTT.

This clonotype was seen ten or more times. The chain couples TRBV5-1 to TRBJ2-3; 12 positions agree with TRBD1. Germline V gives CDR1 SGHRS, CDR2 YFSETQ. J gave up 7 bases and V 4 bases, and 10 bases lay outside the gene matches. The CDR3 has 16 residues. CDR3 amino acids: CASSLSRDRGPHTQYF. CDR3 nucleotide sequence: TGCGCCAGCAGCCTTAGCCGGGACAGGGGGCCACATACGCAGTATTTT.

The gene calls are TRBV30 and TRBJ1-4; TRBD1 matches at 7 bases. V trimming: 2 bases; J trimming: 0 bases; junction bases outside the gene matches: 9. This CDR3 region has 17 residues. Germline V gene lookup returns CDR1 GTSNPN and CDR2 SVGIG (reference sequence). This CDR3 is CAWSFGRGASTNEKLFF. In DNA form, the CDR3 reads TGTGCCTGGAGTTTCGGCAGGGGGGCTTCAACTAATGAAAAACTGTTTTTT.

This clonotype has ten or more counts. The CDR3 loop is CASNGPEAGNGYTF. CDR3 coding DNA: TGTGCCAGTAACGGTCCCGAGGCAGGGAATGGCTACACCTTC. The chain employs TRBV19 and TRBJ1-2; a weak D match, TRBD1 (5 bases). V dropped 7 bases and J dropped 6 bases, with 18 bases sitting between them. The CDR3 has 14 residues. In germline, CDR1 is LNHDA, CDR2 SQIVND (reference sequence).

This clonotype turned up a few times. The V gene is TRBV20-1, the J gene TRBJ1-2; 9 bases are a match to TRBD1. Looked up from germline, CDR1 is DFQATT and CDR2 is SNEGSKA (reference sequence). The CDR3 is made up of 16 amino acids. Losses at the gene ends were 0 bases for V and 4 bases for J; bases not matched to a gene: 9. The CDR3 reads CSARDPRGTGIYGYTF. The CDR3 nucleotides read TGCAGTGCTAGAGACCCTCGAGGGACAGGGATCTATGGCTACACCTTC.